These 10 T cell receptor beta chains originate from one sample sequenced in a study of post-analysis software for immune sequencing data. Every TCR beta cDNA library bore unique molecular identifiers. TCRdb reprocessed the PCR reads with MiXCR, giving one entry per CDR3 protein. The data contain 600,000 to 750,000 distinct CDR3 sequences, more than 50% of them singletons. These receptors' antigens are unknown. Notes on the study in general: Among about 5 TRBV segments more frequent in patients than controls were TRBV5-6, TRBV5-1 and TRBV20-1.

Sequenced: blood. These receptors originate from a girl aged 2 to 9 with multiple sclerosis.

The chain joins TRBV9 to TRBJ2-1; D is unresolved. Germline-derived CDR1 and CDR2 are SGDLS and YYNGEE. This CDR3 is built from 13 residues. Trimming stripped 3 bases from V and 0 bases from J, with 4 bases between. The CDR3: CASSGNSYNEQFF. CDR3 in DNA: TGTGCCAGCAGCGGTAACTCCTACAATGAGCAGTTCTTC.

The chain is built from TRBV30 and TRBJ2-1; D call uncertain. With 3 bases removed from V and 2 bases from J, the gap between germline ends came to 5 bases. The CDR3 is 12 residues long. Germline V gene data show CDR1 as GTSNPN and CDR2 as SVGIG (reference sequence). The DNA for the CDR3 is TGTGCCTGGAGCGACACCTACAATGAGCAGTTCTTC. This encodes CAWSDTYNEQFF.

The chain couples TRBV12-3 or TRBV12-4 to TRBJ2-7; no firm D call. CDR3 size: 12 residues. V was clipped by 7 bases and J by 6 bases, with 13 bases between them. DNA for the CDR3: TGTGCCAGCAATGTCCAAGCCGGCGAGCAGTACTTC. Translation gives CASNVQAGEQYF.

Only a few counts were recorded for this clonotype. The rearrangement joins TRBV3-1 to TRBJ1-1, with 7 bases matching TRBD1. With V trimmed by 0 bases and J by 4 bases, 14 bases remained unmatched. Germline V gene lookup returns CDR1 LGHDT and CDR2 YNNKEL (reference sequence). The CDR3 is 18 residues long. Written as DNA, the CDR3 is TGTGCCAGCAGCCAAGATCTACCGACAGGGCCCACCCTCACTGAAGCTTTCTTT. Amino acids: CASSQDLPTGPTLTEAFF.

The chain employs TRBV24-1 and TRBJ2-3; D uncertain. The ends were cut back, 4 bases at V and 4 bases at J, with 8 bases in the middle. This CDR3 contains 13 residues. Germline values: CDR1 KGHDR, CDR2 SFDVKD. The CDR3 coding sequence is TGTGCCACCAGTGACCGGTGGTCAGATACGCAGTATTTT. Residues: CATSDRWSDTQYF.

The chain employs TRBV6-5 and TRBJ2-1, with 10 bases fitting TRBD2. Unmatched junction bases numbered 7, after V lost 6 bases and J lost 14 bases. Germline V gene sequence: CDR1 MNHEY, CDR2 SVGAGI. There are 12 residues in the CDR3. The CDR3 loop is CASRILAGEEFF. The CDR3 coding sequence is TGTGCCAGCAGGATTCTAGCGGGAGAGGAGTTCTTC.

The V gene is TRBV29-1, the J gene TRBJ2-7; 8 bases match TRBD2. Losses at the gene ends were 5 bases for V and 6 bases for J; bases not matched to a gene: 6. The germline V gene has CDR1 SQVTM and CDR2 ANQGSEA. This CDR3 is built from 12 residues. The CDR3 region is CSVTAGGGEQYF. The CDR3 DNA reads TGCAGCGTTACGGCGGGGGGCGGCGAGCAGTACTTC.

The chain employs TRBV5-1 and TRBJ2-3; D may be TRBD1 or TRBD2 (5 bases each). The germline gives CDR1 SGHRS, CDR2 YFSETQ. V lost 0 bases and J lost 0, with 11 bases in between. The CDR3 is made up of 16 amino acids. The CDR3 DNA sequence: TGCGCCAGCAGCTTGGATGGGACGGCTAGCACAGATACGCAGTATTTT. Amino acid sequence: CASSLDGTASTDTQYF.

This clonotype was counted once. The chain combines TRBV3-1 with TRBJ2-5, with D possibly TRBD1 on 5 matching bases. The V gene lost 0 bases and the J gene lost 2 bases, with 13 bases spanning the gap. The CDR3 runs 16 residues. Germline-derived CDR1 and CDR2 are LGHDT and YNNKEL (reference sequence). The CDR3, as DNA: TGTGCCAGCAGCCAAGATCTTGGACAATTACAAGAGACCCAGTACTTC. Translation: CASSQDLGQLQETQYF.

This clonotype was found a few times. The chain has TRBV5-5 and TRBJ2-3; perhaps D is TRBD1 or TRBD2 (5 bases each). The V gene lost 2 bases and the J gene lost 6 bases, with 16 bases spanning the gap. The CDR3 has 15 residues. From germline, CDR1 is SGHKS and CDR2 YYEKEE (reference sequence). The CDR3 coding sequence is TGTGCCAGCAGCTTAAGGGGAGTGCCAGGTGATACGCAGTATTTT. Translating gives CASSLRGVPGDTQYF.